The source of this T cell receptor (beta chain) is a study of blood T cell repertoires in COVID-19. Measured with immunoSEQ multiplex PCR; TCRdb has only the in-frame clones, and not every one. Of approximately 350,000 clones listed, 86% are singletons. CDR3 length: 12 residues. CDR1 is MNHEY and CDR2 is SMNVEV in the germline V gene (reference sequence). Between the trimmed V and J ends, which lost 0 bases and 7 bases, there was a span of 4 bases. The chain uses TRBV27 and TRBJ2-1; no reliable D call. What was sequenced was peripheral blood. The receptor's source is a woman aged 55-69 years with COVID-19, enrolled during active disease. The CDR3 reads CASSLSRNEQFF. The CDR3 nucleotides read TGTGCCAGCAGTTTATCCCGTAATGAGCAGTTCTTC.